These 29 T cell receptor beta chains originate from one sample sequenced in a study of tumor and adjacent non-tumor tissue in lung cancer. The library came from three nested PCR rounds adapted from ARM-PCR protocols. TCRdb used MiXCR to reprocess the multiplex PCR reads, holding one entry per CDR3 protein. Of 90,000 to 110,000 distinct CDR3 sequences listed, about 65% are singletons. No cell sorting was done before RNA was extracted from the tissue. The normal lung tissue was taken more than 3 cm from the tumor edge. The material sequenced was distant non-tumor lung tissue. These receptors came from a man aged 55-75 years with non-small cell lung cancer.

Remarks on this clonotype: A read error may produce the germline difference seen at one junction end. The chain joins TRBV6-5 to TRBJ1-6, with 7 bases matching TRBD1. In germline, CDR1 is MNHEY, CDR2 SVGAGI. The CDR3 length is 18 residues. The CDR3 reads CASSHTTGDEPYNSPLHF. The DNA of the CDR3 is TGTGCCAGCAGTCATACCACAGGGGACGAGCCCTATAACTCACCCCTCCACTTT.

This clonotype showed up just once. The DNA is omitted, as the CDR3 cannot be located on it reliably, and the CDR3 follows TCRdb's listing. The V call is TRBV11-3, the J call TRBJ2-1; the tabulated D call, TRBD2, remains unverified against the DNA. Ends included, the CDR3 has 15 residues. Looked up from germline, CDR1 is SGHNT and CDR2 is YENEEA. CDR3 sequence: CASSLVAGGSGEQLF.

At least ten counts were recorded for this clonotype. The rearrangement joins TRBV11-1 to TRBJ2-3; D call uncertain. The CDR3 is 15 amino acids. Germline V gene lookup returns CDR1 SGHAT and CDR2 FQDESV (reference sequence). V was trimmed by 3 bases and J by 2 bases, leaving 12 bases between them. The CDR3 DNA follows: TGTGCCAGCAGCTTCGCAAACTCCTTCACAGATACGCAGTATTTT. It specifies CASSFANSFTDTQYF.

V and J are TRBV6-6 and TRBJ2-1; 11 bases line up with TRBD1. CDR3 size: 16 residues. J gave up 8 bases and V 9 bases, and 15 bases lay outside the gene matches. Germline lookup yields CDR1 MNHNY and CDR2 SVGAGI (reference sequence). The CDR3 region is CARTYSGTGGQHEQFF. CDR3 sequence (DNA): TGTGCCAGGACCTACTCAGGGACAGGGGGTCAGCATGAGCAGTTCTTC.

Remarks on this clonotype: The junction differs from germline at one of its ends, possibly a read error. The rearrangement joins TRBV5-6 to TRBJ2-5, with D hard to call. The germline gives CDR1 SGHDT, CDR2 YYEEEE. The CDR3 sequence is 15 residues long. The CDR3 bases are TGTACCAGCAGCTCCTCGGTCCTGAGACAAGAGACCCAGTACTTC. It encodes CTSSSSVLRQETQYF.

This clonotype was recorded a few times. With a much larger clone just one base away, this may be a read error. The chain carries TRBV14 and TRBJ1-2; D uncertain. Germline V gives CDR1 SGHDN, CDR2 FVKESK. This CDR3 has 15 residues. The CDR3 protein is CASSQESGQTYGHTF. CDR3 DNA sequence: TGTGCCAGCAGCCAAGAATCAGGTCAAACCTATGGCCACACCTTC.

This chain joins TRBV20-1 and TRBJ2-1, with D possibly TRBD2 on 5 matching bases. CDR3 length: 14 residues. V was shortened by 6 bases and J by 3 bases, with 15 bases between the two germline ends. Germline V gene lookup returns CDR1 DFQATT and CDR2 SNEGSKA (reference sequence). The CDR3 loop is CSAIDIAHYNEQFF. As DNA, the CDR3 is TGCAGTGCCATAGACATAGCGCACTACAATGAGCAGTTCTTC.

V is TRBV21-1 and J is TRBJ2-1; the table gives TRBD2 as D, unverified against the DNA. TRBV21-1 is a pseudogene segment. This CDR3 is 17 amino acids long. The CDR3 DNA reads TGTGCCAGCAGCAAAAAGGTTAGCGGGAGCGCCTACAATGAGCAGTTCTTC. This encodes CASSKKVSGSAYNEQFF.

This clonotype appeared a few times. The chain links TRBV7-9 to TRBJ2-2; the match to TRBD1 covers 9 bases. The CDR3 has 16 amino acids. V shed 4 bases and J 5 bases; nucleotides not matched to a gene: 8. CDR1 is SEHNR and CDR2 is FQNEAQ in the germline V gene (reference sequence). DNA of the CDR3: TGTGCCAGCAGCTCCCACAGGGGGCAACGGACCGGGGAGCTGTTTTTT. The encoded protein is CASSSHRGQRTGELFF. Based on the CDR3 plus reference TRBV7-9 and TRBJ2-2, the full variable domain is DTGVSQNPRHKITKRGQNVTFRCDPISEHNRLYWYRQTLGQGPEFLTYFQNEAQLEKSRLLSDRFSAERPKGSFSTLEIQRTEQGDSAMYLCASSSHRGQRTGELFFGEGSRLTVL.

Of note for this clonotype: An end of the junction does not agree with germline; a read error may underlie this. The chain employs TRBV6-2 or TRBV6-3 and TRBJ2-6; D might be TRBD1 (5 bases). The CDR3 loop spans 16 amino acids. The germline V gene encodes CDR1 MNHEY and CDR2 SVGEGT. CDR3 sequence (DNA): TGTGCCAGGACCAAGGGGCGTCACTCTGGGGCCAACGTCCTGACTTTT. Residues: CARTKGRHSGANVLTF.

As for this clonotype: A junction boundary mismatches the germline segment, possibly from a read error. The V gene is TRBV2, the J gene TRBJ2-5; weak D call: TRBD2 (6 bases). There are 11 residues in the CDR3. Germline-derived CDR1 and CDR2 are SNHLY and FYNNEI. The CDR3: CASTGEETRYF. The CDR3 nucleotides are TGTGCCAGCACGGGGGAGGAGACCCGGTACTTC.

This clonotype has just one count. This sequence may be a read error, since a much larger clone differs from it by one base. The chain couples TRBV5-4 to TRBJ2-2, with TRBD1 matching 9 bases. Germline V gene sequence: CDR1 SGHNT, CDR2 YYREEE (reference sequence). This CDR3 is 15 amino acids long. The CDR3 loop is CASSYGQGRAGELYF. The CDR3 nucleotides are TGTGCCAGCAGCTATGGACAGGGGAGGGCCGGGGAGCTGTATTTT.

This clonotype occurred many times. The chain combines TRBV6-2 or TRBV6-3 with TRBJ2-7; the D is unclear. Germline assignment: CDR1 MNHEY and CDR2 SVGEGT. This CDR3 spans 14 amino acids. V was cut by 4 bases and J by 7 bases, with 17 bases left in between. The CDR3 spells CASSFDRVLPEQYF. CDR3 nucleotide sequence: TGTGCCAGCAGTTTCGACCGGGTGTTACCTGAGCAGTACTTC.

This clonotype was observed many times. The genes are TRBV6-1 and TRBJ1-2, with 7 positions matching TRBD1. CDR1 is MNHNS and CDR2 is SASEGT in the germline V gene. The V segment lost 0 bases and the J segment 2 bases; nucleotides outside the gene matches: 0. The CDR3 runs to 14 residues. CDR3 region: CASSEATGNYGYTF. The CDR3 DNA reads TGTGCCAGCAGTGAAGCGACAGGGAACTATGGCTACACCTTC.

On this clonotype: A read error is possible here, since a much larger clone lies one base away. The rearrangement uses TRBV20-1 and TRBJ2-1, with D tentatively TRBD1 or TRBD2 (5 bases each). In germline, CDR1 is DFQATT, CDR2 SNEGSKA (reference sequence). The CDR3 is made up of 14 amino acids. The CDR3: CSTRDQGAYNEQFF. CDR3 in DNA: TGCAGTACTAGAGACCAAGGGGCCTACAATGAGCAGTTCTTC.

This clonotype has a count of ten or more. This sequence joins TRBV5-5 and TRBJ2-1; D may be TRBD2 (5 bases). Trimming took off 0 bases at V and 8 bases at J, with 21 bases between the two ends. Germline CDR1 is SGHKS and CDR2 is YYEKEE (reference sequence). The CDR3 is 17 amino acids. The CDR3 nucleotides are TGTGCCAGCAGCTTGGGGGCGGGCTGGGCTACTTTCGATGAGCAGTTCTTC. Amino acid sequence: CASSLGAGWATFDEQFF.

This clonotype has ten or more counts. The chain uses TRBV6-6 and TRBJ1-3, with D possibly TRBD1 on 6 matching bases. Trimming removed 2 bases from V and 0 bases from J, with 14 bases in between. Germline V gene sequence: CDR1 MNHNY, CDR2 SVGAGI (reference sequence). CDR3 length: 17 amino acids. The DNA of the CDR3 is TGTGCCAGCAGTTACGCCGGACAGTGGCGCTCTGGAAACACCATATATTTT. It is translated as CASSYAGQWRSGNTIYF.

Details on this clonotype: Without the conserved terminal phenylalanine or tryptophan, this CDR3 likely stems from a read error. The chain carries TRBV11-3 and TRBJ1-1, with D perhaps matching TRBD1 (5 bases). The CDR3 spans 17 residues. The V gene's germline CDR1 is SGHNT and CDR2 YENEEA. The CDR3 sequence is CASSSPGWGRVNTEAFL. DNA of the CDR3: TGTGCCAGCAGCTCACCCGGGTGGGGCCGGGTGAATACTGAAGCTTTCCTT.

This clonotype was recorded a few times. A much larger clone lies one base from this, so it may be a read error. The chain links TRBV7-9 to TRBJ2-7; 8 nucleotides align to TRBD2. This CDR3 has 12 residues. CDR1 is SEHNR and CDR2 is FQNEAQ in the germline V gene (reference sequence). This chain's CDR3 is CVSGGSSYEQYF. CDR3 coding DNA: TGTGTCAGCGGGGGCAGCTCCTACGAGCAGTACTTC.

The chain has TRBV4-1 and TRBJ2-1; D is uncertain. Germline CDR1 reads MGHRA; CDR2 reads YSYEKL. The CDR3 totals 16 residues. The germline V and J ends were trimmed by 0 bases and 5 bases, with 14 bases remaining between them. As DNA, the CDR3 is TGCGCCAGCAGCCAAGATGAAGGGCGAACAGACAATGAGCAGTTCTTC. Protein: CASSQDEGRTDNEQFF.

This clonotype was recorded many times. CDR3 nucleotide sequence: TGCAGTGCTAGGGCGGTAGAGACCCAGTACTTC. This gives the protein CSARAVETQYF. The J gene is TRBJ2-5, the V gene TRBV20-1, with no clear D. CDR1 is DFQATT, CDR2 SNEGSKA, per germline (reference sequence). This CDR3 is 11 amino acids long. V gave up 3 bases and J gave up 4 bases, with 6 bases separating them.

As for this clonotype: A much larger clone differs from this one at a single base, so this may be a read error. The chain combines TRBV6-1 with TRBJ2-2; possibly TRBD2 for D (6 bases). The CDR3 covers 15 residues. Germline V lookup: CDR1 MNHNS, CDR2 SASEGT. This CDR3 reads CASKKAGPDTGEPFF. Written as DNA, the CDR3 is TGTGCCAGCAAGAAAGCGGGTCCCGACACCGGGGAGCCGTTTTTT.

This sequence joins TRBV6-6 and TRBJ1-2, with D perhaps TRBD1 (5 bases). Germline CDR1 and CDR2: MNHNY and SVGAGI (reference sequence). This CDR3 is built from 17 residues. The V gene lost 4 bases and the J gene lost 4 bases, with 22 bases spanning the gap. DNA of the CDR3: TGTGCCAGCAGTTCCGCACTCCCGGGACGGTTCCGCTATGGCTACACCTTC. Its translation: CASSSALPGRFRYGYTF.

As concerns this clonotype: At one end, the junction sequence differs from germline, possibly due to a read error. The rearrangement links TRBV28 to TRBJ2-7; 11 bases map to TRBD2. Germline CDR1 reads MDHEN; CDR2 reads SYDVKM. The CDR3 covers 14 residues. This CDR3 reads CASSKLAGVYEQHF. DNA for the CDR3: TGTGCTAGCAGTAAACTAGCGGGAGTATACGAGCAGCACTTC.

Comments on this clonotype: A read error may be the cause here, since a much bigger clone is one base away. The chain links TRBV5-6 to TRBJ2-7; 7 bases map to TRBD2. V shed 4 bases, J shed 3 bases, and the junction held 10 bases outside the gene matches. Looked up from germline, CDR1 is SGHDT and CDR2 is YYEEEE. This CDR3 comprises 15 residues. CDR3 in amino acids: CASSGAGVSNYEQYF. In DNA, the CDR3 is TGTGCCAGCAGCGGGGCGGGAGTATCTAACTACGAGCAGTACTTC.

This clonotype showed up just a few times. A read error may account for a junction end that differs from germline. The rearrangement joins TRBV6-1 to TRBJ2-3, with 7 nucleotides matching TRBD2. The CDR3 runs 16 residues. Germline V gene data show CDR1 as MNHNS and CDR2 as SASEGT. In nucleotides, the CDR3 is TGTGCCAGCAGTGAATGGGCGGGGGTTGGCACAGATGCGCAGTATTTT. It yields the protein CASSEWAGVGTDAQYF.

This clonotype was detected only once. A much more abundant neighbour one base away suggests this may be a read error. V and J are TRBV7-9 and TRBJ2-7; the match to TRBD2 covers 7 bases. The CDR3 is 15 residues long. Germline lookup yields CDR1 SEHNR and CDR2 FQNEAQ (reference sequence). The CDR3 DNA reads as TGTGCCAGCAGCATTGGACTAGTTGGAAACTACGAGCAGCACTTC. It codes for CASSIGLVGNYEQHF.

Comment on this clonotype: This could be a read error, since a much larger clone is one nucleotide away. The chain carries TRBV5-4 and TRBJ1-1; unclear D gene. The CDR3 has 11 amino acids. Germline V CDR1 and CDR2: SGHNT, YYREEE (reference sequence). V lost 2 bases to trimming and J lost 10 bases, with 9 bases between them. DNA of the CDR3: TGTGCCAGCAGCTTCGAGGTGGTAGCTTTCTTT. It encodes CASSFEVVAFF. Drawing the rest from reference TRBV5-4 and TRBJ1-1, the complete variable domain is ETGVTQSPTHLIKTRGQQVTLRCSSQSGHNTVSWYQQALGQGPQFIFQYYREEENGRGNFPPRFSGLQFPNYSSELNVNALELDDSALYLCASSFEVVAFFGQGTRLTVV.

The V and J genes are TRBV23-1 and TRBJ2-4; no clear D. TRBV23-1 is identified as an open reading frame with a role that is uncertain. The CDR3 sequence is 11 residues long. V was cut by 6 bases and J by 4 bases, with 4 bases left in between. The CDR3 here is CASRVKNIQYF. CDR3 DNA: TGCGCCAGCAGGGTTAAAAACATTCAGTACTTC.